The present entry profiles one T cell receptor beta chain with its context. The sample has other DNA sequences that encode this CDR3 too. The data derive from a study of metastatic and nonmetastatic thyroid tumors. Study in general: Peripheral blood and tumor or nodule samples from malignant and benign thyroid patients were compared.

The CDR3 is 16 amino acids. The germline V gene has CDR1 DFQATT and CDR2 SNEGSKA (reference sequence). V shed 1 base, J shed 12 bases, and the junction held 20 bases outside the gene matches. Using MiXCR, TCRdb re-called clones from the PCR reads. The sample shows 9,000 to 9,500 clones, 30% to 40% of them seen only once. The entire patient cohort was treatment-naive prior to thyroid surgery. Sequencing input: adjacent normal tissue. The chain couples TRBV20-1 to TRBJ2-5, with 7 bases lining up with TRBD2. The source is a female donor with papillary thyroid cancer or a benign thyroid nodule (not recorded which). Some clones in this sample may be carry-over from other donors' samples. CDR3 sequence (DNA): TGCAGTGCTAGAGGGGCACGCGAGGAGGGCTTGGCGGGGGAGTACTTC. Its protein product is CSARGAREEGLAGEYF.